The present entry profiles one T cell receptor (beta chain) with its context. The data derive from a study of blood T cell repertoires in COVID-19. Study background: T cells, B-cell-depleted T cells, or PBMCs provided the cDNA or gDNA that served as material.

Profiling relied on immunoSEQ multiplex PCR, and the TCRdb table lists in-frame clones only, not all of them. Counted here are around 320,000 clones, around 87% occurring once; the ten biggest clones make up about 2.3%. The sequenced material came from peripheral blood. The sequence was obtained from a man between 18 and 35 years old with active or convalescent COVID-19.

CDR3 in amino acids: CASSIRSGGDTGELFF. The CDR3 DNA is TGCGCCAGCAGCATCCGAAGCGGGGGAGACACCGGGGAGCTGTTTTTT. V usage is TRBV4-1 and J usage is TRBJ2-2, with 8 bases identical to TRBD2. Germline trimming cut 5 bases from V and 3 bases from J; bases unmatched to any gene: 8. CDR1 is MGHRA and CDR2 is YSYEKL in the germline V gene. This CDR3 contains 16 residues.